These 18 T cell receptor beta chains came from one sample sequenced in a study of shared clonotypes between healthy human individuals. The method was immunoSEQ multiplex PCR; TCRdb's version includes in-frame clones alone and lacks a portion of them. This table has under 650,000 clones, approximately 95% appearing once. Source material: naive CD4+ T cells sorted from blood. Described subset: CD45RA+ positively selected. The source of these receptors is a woman aged 25-40 years in good health.

The chain recombines TRBV20-1 with TRBJ2-7; D not certain. V was shortened by 3 bases and J by 7 bases, with 10 bases between the two germline ends. Germline CDR1 DFQATT, CDR2 SNEGSKA (reference sequence). The CDR3 contains 11 residues. The CDR3 DNA sequence: TGCAGTGCTAGCCCTGTGGGGGAGCAGTACTTC. Translated, it gives CSASPVGEQYF.

J is TRBJ2-7 and V is TRBV6-1; 8 bases line up with TRBD1. Looked up from germline, CDR1 is MNHNS and CDR2 is SASEGT. Germline trimming cut 8 bases from V and 2 bases from J; bases unmatched to any gene: 5. CDR3 length: 13 residues. CDR3 amino acids: CASGGQAPYEQYF. The DNA of the CDR3 is TGTGCCAGCGGGGGACAGGCCCCCTACGAGCAGTACTTC.

The gene calls are TRBV2 and TRBJ1-5, with D unresolved. V lost 0 bases and J lost 4, with 4 bases in between. The germline gives CDR1 SNHLY, CDR2 FYNNEI. This CDR3 is built from 13 residues. The chain's CDR3 is CASSEAGNQPQHF. As DNA, the CDR3 is TGTGCCAGCAGTGAAGCGGGGAATCAGCCCCAGCATTTT.

V gene TRBV28 combines with J gene TRBJ2-3; tentative D call: TRBD1 (5 bases). Germline CDR1 MDHEN, CDR2 SYDVKM. Trimming took 8 bases from V and 2 from J, leaving 11 bases between them. This CDR3 is built from 13 residues. The CDR3 reads CASWGRDTDTQYF. The CDR3 DNA follows: TGTGCCAGCTGGGGCAGGGACACAGATACGCAGTATTTT.

The CDR3 spells CASTQRTGRGEQYF. DNA for the CDR3: TGTGCCAGCACCCAGAGGACAGGGAGAGGAGAGCAGTACTTC. The chain is built from TRBV28 and TRBJ2-7; 8 bases match TRBD1. This CDR3 is built from 14 residues. The junction had 12 bases not matched to a gene; V was cut back by 7 bases and J by 7 bases. Germline V gene sequence: CDR1 MDHEN, CDR2 SYDVKM.

The rearrangement joins TRBV11-1 to TRBJ2-7, with TRBD1 identical over 9 bases. Germline trimming cut 4 bases from V and 5 bases from J; bases unmatched to any gene: 3. This CDR3 has 13 residues. Germline V gene data show CDR1 as SGHAT and CDR2 as FQDESV (reference sequence). The CDR3 is CASSWGQGHEQYF. The CDR3 nucleotides read TGTGCCAGCAGCTGGGGACAGGGCCACGAGCAGTACTTC.

The chain joins TRBV11-2 to TRBJ2-7; D is possibly TRBD2 (6 bases). Trimming took off 7 bases at V and 1 base at J, with 17 bases between the two ends. Germline V gives CDR1 SGHAT, CDR2 FQNNGV. This CDR3 comprises 15 residues. The CDR3 DNA sequence: TGTGCCAGCATCCTTATGGCGGGGACGTCCTACGAGCAGTACTTC. Amino acid sequence: CASILMAGTSYEQYF.

V and J are TRBV6-6 and TRBJ2-7; the D is unclear. This CDR3 spans 14 amino acids. Germline loops: CDR1 MNHNY, CDR2 SVGAGI (reference sequence). V shed 0 bases and J shed 2 bases, with 8 bases lying between them. The CDR3 is CASSYSGLPYEQYF. The CDR3 DNA reads as TGTGCCAGCAGTTACTCCGGTCTCCCCTACGAGCAGTACTTC.

The chain joins TRBV7-9 to TRBJ1-3; D is undetermined. This CDR3 contains 15 residues. Germline V gives CDR1 SEHNR, CDR2 FQNEAQ (reference sequence). Trimming removed 5 bases from V and 0 bases from J, with 11 bases in between. The CDR3: CASSPGEFSGNTIYF. The CDR3, as DNA: TGTGCCAGCAGCCCCGGGGAATTCTCTGGAAACACCATATATTTT.

This clone was seen once. The V and J genes are TRBV7-2 and TRBJ2-5; 7 bases line up with TRBD2. The V gene end was trimmed by 4 bases and the J gene end by 2 bases; junction bases not matched to a gene: 4. This CDR3 region has 14 residues. Per germline, CDR1 SGHTA and CDR2 FQGNSA. In DNA form, the CDR3 reads TGTGCCAGCAGCTGGGGGGAGGGACAAGAGACCCAGTACTTC. It specifies CASSWGEGQETQYF.

This rearrangement joins TRBV28 to TRBJ2-2, with 10 bases that match TRBD2. In germline, CDR1 is MDHEN, CDR2 SYDVKM. This CDR3 contains 17 residues. Trimming cost V 6 bases and J 3 bases; bases outside gene matches: 10. CDR3 residues: CASRHSRLAGDTGELFF. As DNA, the CDR3 is TGTGCCAGCAGGCACAGCCGCCTAGCGGGAGACACCGGGGAGCTGTTTTTT.

The V and J genes are TRBV28 and TRBJ2-1, with D hard to call. The V end was cut by 3 bases, the J end by 1 base, with 7 bases between. The CDR3 spans 14 residues. CDR1 and CDR2 (germline): MDHEN, SYDVKM. The CDR3, as DNA: TGTGCCAGCAGTTTTGAGGTTTCCTACAATGAGCAGTTCTTC. Its translation: CASSFEVSYNEQFF.

This rearrangement joins TRBV2 to TRBJ1-5; D uncertain. The CDR3 has 11 residues. V was trimmed by 1 base and J by 13 bases, leaving 8 bases between them. Per the germline V gene, CDR1 is SNHLY and CDR2 is FYNNEI. CDR3 residues: CASSEVQKQHF. In nucleotides, the CDR3 is TGTGCCAGCAGTGAAGTACAAAAGCAGCATTTT.

The chain has TRBV5-1 and TRBJ2-7; maybe TRBD2 (5 bases). This CDR3 is 14 amino acids long. V was shortened by 6 bases and J by 2 bases, with 15 bases between the two germline ends. CDR1 and CDR2 (germline): SGHRS, YFSETQ. The CDR3 reads CASKESDSAYEQYF. The DNA of the CDR3 is TGCGCCAGCAAAGAGTCGGACTCAGCCTACGAGCAGTACTTC.

This chain joins TRBV6-1 and TRBJ1-2; perhaps TRBD1 as D (5 bases). Between the trimmed V and J ends, which lost 4 bases and 2 bases, there was a span of 17 bases. The CDR3 is 16 amino acids. Germline values: CDR1 MNHNS, CDR2 SASEGT. The CDR3 is CASSGTLGLGNYGYTF. The CDR3 bases are TGTGCCAGCAGTGGTACCTTGGGACTGGGAAACTATGGCTACACCTTC.

In this sample, this clone turned up once. The chain's CDR3 is CASSPKVGATNEKLFF. In DNA, the CDR3 is TGTGCCAGCTCACCCAAAGTAGGTGCAACTAATGAAAAACTGTTTTTT. The genes are TRBV18 and TRBJ1-4, with D hard to call. CDR1 KGHSH and CDR2 LQKENI come from the germline V gene. The CDR3 covers 16 residues. The V end was cut by 3 bases, the J end by 0 bases, with 11 bases between.

The rearrangement uses TRBV21-1 and TRBJ1-5. TRBV21-1 is deemed a pseudogene. CDR3 length: 16 residues. This chain's CDR3 is CASSLILERGRQPQHF. DNA of the CDR3: TGTGCCAGCAGCCTCATACTAGAACGGGGACGACAGCCCCAGCATTTT.

This chain connects TRBV6-6 to TRBJ2-6; the D gene is possibly TRBD1 (5 bases). Trimming took 2 bases from V and 4 from J, leaving 9 bases between them. The CDR3 loop spans 15 amino acids. The germline CDR1 and CDR2 sequences are MNHNY and SVGAGI (reference sequence). CDR3 nucleotide sequence: TGTGCCAGCAGTTACGCAGGGTCCGGGGCCAACGTCCTGACTTTC. Its protein is CASSYAGSGANVLTF.